A selection of T cell receptor beta chains follows, all from one sample in a study of T cell responses to AZD1222 COVID-19 vaccine. Assay: immunoSEQ multiplex PCR; the TCRdb copy retains only in-frame clones and omits some. Among 130,000 to 150,000 clones listed, 82% were seen once. The sequenced sample was peripheral blood, obtained on day 0 of MenACWY control vaccination. Receptors originate from an adult in good health. CDR3s include the opening cysteine and the closing phenylalanine or tryptophan. The order of the fields is D gene, J gene, V gene, clone size, CDR3 protein, CDR3 DNA. D genes are given only for firm matches. Some rows mark clone size as missing; the rest say once, few, many or name a class of expanded clone.

>TRBD1|TRBJ1-2|TRBV4-2|.
CASSQTGGDYGYTF
TGTGCCAGCAGCCAAACAGGGGGGGACTATGGCTACACCTTC
>.|TRBJ1-6|TRBV4-2|.
CASSAGPDSPLHF
TGTGCCAGCAGCGCCGGTCCGGATTCACCCCTCCACTTT
>TRBD1|TRBJ1-5|TRBV28|few
CASSMGQVNQPQHF
TGTGCCAGCAGTATGGGACAGGTGAATCAGCCCCAGCATTTT
>.|TRBJ1-5|TRBV6-2/TRBV6-3|.
CASSYQRDMNQPQHF
TGTGCCAGCAGTTACCAACGGGACATGAATCAGCCCCAGCATTTT
>TRBD1|TRBJ2-5|TRBV11-2|.
CASSRRDRAGETQYF
TGTGCCAGCAGCCGAAGGGACAGGGCAGGAGAGACCCAGTACTTC
>TRBD1|TRBJ2-2|TRBV15|once
CATSNDRATGELFF
TGTGCCACCAGCAACGACAGGGCAACCGGGGAGCTGTTTTTT
>.|TRBJ1-6|TRBV4-1|.
CASSPPGGSPLHF
TGCGCCAGCAGCCCTCCGGGCGGTTCACCCCTCCACTTT
>.|TRBJ1-5|TRBV6-5|.
CASGTDSNQPQHF
TGTGCCAGCGGGACTGATAGCAATCAGCCCCAGCATTTT
>.|TRBJ1-2|TRBV6-5|few
CASKRENYGYTF
TGTGCCAGCAAAAGGGAAAACTATGGCTACACCTTC
>.|TRBJ2-7|TRBV20-1|.
CSAGGGYEQYF
TGCAGTGCCGGGGGCGGGTACGAGCAGTACTTC
>.|TRBJ2-5|TRBV3-1/TRBV3-2|.
CASSQGPGSQETQYF
TGTGCCAGCAGCCAAGGTCCTGGCAGTCAAGAGACCCAGTACTTC
>TRBD1|TRBJ1-6|TRBV6-1|once
CASSELRGLRSSYNSPLHF
TGTGCCAGCAGTGAATTGAGGGGGCTCCGGAGCTCCTATAATTCACCCCTCCACTTT
>.|TRBJ1-6|TRBV19|.
CASSTLTGVGSPLHF
TGTGCCAGTAGTACCTTAACAGGCGTGGGTTCACCCCTCCACTTT
>.|TRBJ2-2|TRBV7-9|few
CASSLGRVNTGELFF
TGTGCCAGCAGCTTAGGCAGGGTCAACACCGGGGAGCTGTTTTTT
>.|TRBJ2-1|TRBV18|.
CASSPGTKDNEQFF
TGTGCCAGCTCACCCGGGACAAAAGACAATGAGCAGTTCTTC
>.|TRBJ2-7|TRBV12-1|.
CASSLPGRREQYF
TGTGCCAGCAGCCTCCCGGGCAGGCGCGAGCAGTACTTC
>TRBD1|TRBJ1-5|TRBV19|.
CASSRDRGNQPQHF
TGTGCCAGTAGTAGGGACAGGGGTAATCAGCCCCAGCATTTT
>.|TRBJ2-3|TRBV6-1|.
CATLRDSTDTQYF
TGTGCCACCCTCAGGGACAGCACAGATACGCAGTATTTT
>.|TRBJ2-5|TRBV6-5|.
CASSYSTSTQYF
TGTGCCAGCAGTTACTCGACATCCACCCAGTACTTC
>TRBD2|TRBJ2-7|TRBV19|.
CASSGTSGAYEQYF
TGTGCCAGTAGCGGGACTAGCGGAGCCTACGAGCAGTACTTC
>.|TRBJ2-3|TRBV19|.
CASSARVGSTDTQYF
TGTGCCAGTAGTGCTAGGGTCGGGTCCACAGATACGCAGTATTTT
>.|TRBJ2-1|TRBV7-3|.
CASSKWGASYNEQFF
TGTGCCAGCAGCAAGTGGGGGGCCTCCTACAATGAGCAGTTCTTC
>.|TRBJ1-2|TRBV27|.
CASGDGYGYTF
TGTGCCAGCGGAGACGGCTATGGCTACACCTTC
>TRBD2|TRBJ2-5|TRBV6-5|.
CASSPGGAGQTQYF
TGTGCCAGCAGTCCCGGGGGGGCGGGGCAGACCCAGTACTTC
>.|TRBJ2-5|TRBV25-1|.
CASSEPGLRETQYF
TGTGCCAGCAGTGAACCGGGACTCCGCGAGACCCAGTACTTC
>TRBD2|TRBJ2-4|TRBV4-1|.
CASSQGLAGGRAKNIQYF
TGCGCCAGCAGCCAAGGACTAGCGGGGGGCCGCGCCAAAAACATTCAGTACTTC
>.|TRBJ2-3|TRBV11-1|.
CASSSGYGADTQYF
TGTGCCAGCAGCTCAGGGTACGGCGCAGATACGCAGTATTTT
>TRBD1|TRBJ1-2|TRBV28|once
CASSSGQPLNGYTF
TGTGCCAGCAGTTCGGGACAGCCTCTGAATGGCTACACCTTC
>.|TRBJ2-6|TRBV7-9|.
CASSSNTGAHGANVLTF
TGTGCCAGCAGCTCCAACACGGGGGCGCATGGGGCCAACGTCCTGACTTTC
>.|TRBJ2-3|TRBV5-8|.
CASSPDWSGGTDTQYF
TGTGCCAGCAGCCCAGATTGGAGCGGTGGCACAGATACGCAGTATTTT
>.|TRBJ2-1|TRBV24-1|.
CATSDLSGIEQFF
TGTGCCACCAGTGATTTATCCGGGATTGAGCAGTTCTTC
>.|TRBJ1-1|TRBV28|.
CASSFGDENTEAFF
TGTGCCAGCAGTTTTGGGGATGAGAACACTGAAGCTTTCTTT
>.|TRBJ2-2|TRBV9|once
CASSVAGTPIGELFF
TGTGCCAGCAGCGTAGCCGGGACACCCATCGGGGAGCTGTTTTTT
>.|TRBJ2-5|TRBV28|.
CASSFLGTEKETQYF
TGTGCCAGCAGTTTCCTAGGGACGGAGAAAGAGACCCAGTACTTC
>.|TRBJ1-5|TRBV28|.
CASSFGLNNQPQHF
TGTGCCAGCAGTTTTGGCCTCAATAATCAGCCCCAGCATTTT
>TRBD1|TRBJ2-3|TRBV20-1|.
CSASFGTDHTDTQYF
TGCAGTGCTAGTTTTGGGACAGACCACACAGATACGCAGTATTTT
>.|TRBJ1-1|TRBV11-2|.
CASSLGGQAFF
TGTGCCAGCAGCTTGGGGGGACAAGCTTTCTTT
>.|TRBJ1-3|TRBV12-5|.
CASGLDQGSGNTIYF
TGTGCTAGTGGTTTGGATCAGGGCTCTGGAAACACCATATATTTT
>TRBD1|TRBJ1-6|TRBV5-4|.
CASSQGQVNSPLHF
TGTGCCAGCAGCCAGGGACAGGTTAATTCACCCCTCCACTTT
>.|TRBJ2-3|TRBV5-6|.
CASSPRLRRDTQYF
TGTGCCAGCAGCCCGCGTCTGAGGCGGGATACGCAGTATTTT
>.|TRBJ1-4|TRBV2|.
CASSPGLSNEKLFF
TGTGCCAGCAGCCCGGGCCTATCTAATGAAAAACTGTTTTTT
>.|TRBJ1-2|TRBV24-1|.
CATSDPGTTYGYTF
TGTGCCACCAGTGATCCAGGGACCACCTATGGCTACACCTTC
>.|TRBJ1-2|TRBV21-1|.
CASSKVGGIYGYTF
TGTGCCAGCAGCAAAGTGGGCGGAATCTATGGCTACACCTTC
>.|TRBJ2-7|TRBV28|many
CASRDGSYEQYF
TGTGCCAGCCGAGACGGCAGTTACGAGCAGTACTTC
>.|TRBJ1-4|TRBV28|.
CASSLQATNEKLFF
TGTGCCAGCAGTTTACAGGCAACTAATGAAAAACTGTTTTTT
>.|TRBJ1-1|TRBV9|.
CASSPRVANTEAFF
TGTGCCAGCAGCCCCCGGGTGGCGAACACTGAAGCTTTCTTT
>.|TRBJ1-1|TRBV3-1/TRBV3-2|.
CASARGVTNTEAFF
TGTGCCAGCGCTCGAGGCGTGACGAACACTGAAGCTTTCTTT
>.|TRBJ1-3|TRBV9|.
CASSVDGGGYSGNTIYF
TGTGCCAGCAGCGTAGACGGTGGGGGCTACTCTGGAAACACCATATATTTT
>.|TRBJ1-1|TRBV6-5|.
CASSRTEAFF
TGTGCCAGCAGCCGAACTGAAGCTTTCTTT
>.|TRBJ1-2|TRBV28|.
CASSWGEHYGYTF
TGTGCCAGCAGTTGGGGGGAGCACTATGGCTACACCTTC
>.|TRBJ1-5|TRBV28|.
CASSLSGGNQPQHF
TGTGCCAGCAGTTTATCAGGGGGCAATCAGCCCCAGCATTTT
>TRBD1|TRBJ1-1|TRBV5-1|.
CASSYRTGNTEAFF
TGCGCCAGCAGCTATCGGACAGGGAACACTGAAGCTTTCTTT
>.|TRBJ2-2|TRBV10-3|.
CAIRGQGNTGELFF
TGTGCCATCAGAGGTCAGGGGAACACCGGGGAGCTGTTTTTT
>TRBD1|TRBJ1-3|TRBV6-1|.
CASSEAPGGRNTIYF
TGTGCCAGCAGTGAAGCGCCAGGGGGCCGAAACACCATATATTTT